A selection of T cell receptor beta chains follows, all from one sample in a study of Ad26.COV2.S vaccination and SARS-CoV-2 variants. This table comes from immunoSEQ multiplex PCR, and its TCRdb copy is limited to in-frame clones, with some not included. The sample contains about 370,000 clones, approximately 89% of which appear only once. This specimen consisted of peripheral blood, obtained in a trial of Ad26.COV2.S vaccine versus placebo. These receptors all come from a person aged 18-65 years who received the Ad26.COV2.S COVID-19 vaccine or a placebo. Both conserved end residues are part of each CDR3. A D gene is named only where the DNA matches it firmly. Clone size is not always given. Where it is, it says once, few, many or a class for expanded clones.

V: TRBV5-1
J: TRBJ2-1
D: .
size: .
length: 17
CDR3: CASSLDPGVGSYNEQFF
DNA: TGCGCCAGCAGCTTGGATCCGGGGGTAGGTTCCTACAATGAGCAGTTCTTC

V: TRBV25-1
J: TRBJ2-2
D: TRBD2
size: .
length: 16
CDR3: CASSESGGGPFGELFF
DNA: TGTGCCAGCAGTGAATCTGGGGGAGGGCCCTTCGGGGAGCTGTTTTTT

V: TRBV5-4
J: TRBJ2-3
D: .
size: .
length: 14
CDR3: CASSRESRTDTQYF
DNA: TGTGCCAGCAGTCGGGAGTCGAGGACAGATACGCAGTATTTT

V: TRBV30
J: TRBJ2-2
D: TRBD2
size: .
length: 15
CDR3: CAWSHSGSFTGELFF
DNA: TGTGCCTGGAGTCATAGCGGGAGTTTTACCGGGGAGCTGTTTTTT

V: TRBV18
J: TRBJ2-7
D: TRBD1
size: few
length: 15
CDR3: CASSPLGQGNHEQYF
DNA: TGTGCCAGCTCACCACTCGGACAGGGGAACCACGAGCAGTACTTC

V: TRBV27
J: TRBJ1-1
D: TRBD1
size: .
length: 18
CDR3: CASSQKQGGFRMNTEAFF
DNA: TGTGCCAGCAGTCAGAAACAGGGGGGCTTCCGTATGAACACTGAAGCTTTCTTT

V: TRBV28
J: TRBJ2-5
D: TRBD1
size: .
length: 14
CDR3: CASRPDRGGETQYF
DNA: TGTGCCAGCAGACCCGACAGGGGTGGAGAGACCCAGTACTTC

V: TRBV27
J: TRBJ2-3
D: TRBD2
size: .
length: 16
CDR3: CASSSLAGRSTDTQYF
DNA: TGTGCCAGCAGTAGCCTAGCGGGACGAAGCACAGATACGCAGTATTTT

V: TRBV19
J: TRBJ2-7
D: TRBD2
size: .
length: 14
CDR3: CASSLAGAGYEQYF
DNA: TGTGCCAGTAGCCTAGCGGGTGCGGGTTACGAGCAGTACTTC

V: TRBV7-9
J: TRBJ2-2
D: TRBD1
size: .
length: 13
CDR3: CASSPTGTGELFF
DNA: TGTGCCAGCAGCCCGACAGGGACCGGGGAGCTGTTTTTT

V: TRBV27
J: TRBJ1-1
D: .
size: once
length: 13
CDR3: CASSLSRGAQAFF
DNA: TGTGCCAGCAGTTTAAGTAGGGGGGCCCAAGCTTTCTTT

V: TRBV10-1
J: TRBJ1-6
D: .
size: .
length: 16
CDR3: CATIEAPGQRFSPLHF
DNA: TGCGCCACAATCGAAGCCCCCGGCCAAAGGTTTTCACCCCTCCACTTT

V: TRBV6-2/TRBV6-3
J: TRBJ2-1
D: TRBD1
size: .
length: 12
CDR3: CASSQQGNEQFF
DNA: TGTGCCAGCAGTCAACAGGGGAATGAGCAGTTCTTC

V: TRBV7-2
J: TRBJ1-4
D: .
size: once
length: 15
CDR3: CASSVQAATNEKLFF
DNA: TGTGCCAGCAGTGTTCAGGCAGCAACTAATGAAAAACTGTTTTTT

V: TRBV2
J: TRBJ2-5
D: TRBD2
size: .
length: 13
CDR3: CASSGAAGETQYF
DNA: TGTGCCAGCAGTGGGGCAGCGGGGGAGACCCAGTACTTC

V: TRBV30
J: TRBJ1-1
D: .
size: .
length: 13
CDR3: CAWSSGRDTEAFF
DNA: TGTGCCTGGAGTTCGGGACGGGACACTGAAGCTTTCTTT

V: TRBV28
J: TRBJ2-1
D: .
size: .
length: 12
CDR3: CASSSGPNEQFF
DNA: TGTGCCAGCAGTTCAGGGCCCAATGAGCAGTTCTTC

V: TRBV18
J: TRBJ1-5
D: .
size: .
length: 14
CDR3: CASSPPGGNQPQHF
DNA: TGTGCCAGCTCACCACCGGGGGGCAATCAGCCCCAGCATTTT

V: TRBV7-6
J: TRBJ1-3
D: .
size: few
length: 12
CDR3: CASSLNANTIYF
DNA: TGTGCCAGCAGCTTAAACGCAAACACCATATATTTT

V: TRBV3-1/TRBV3-2
J: TRBJ1-2
D: .
size: .
length: 17
CDR3: CASSQAFSPGRNYGYTF
DNA: TGTGCCAGCAGCCAAGCCTTTTCTCCGGGACGGAACTATGGCTACACCTTC

V: TRBV19
J: TRBJ2-5
D: .
size: .
length: 14
CDR3: CASSIGGGGETQYF
DNA: TGTGCCAGTAGTATAGGAGGGGGAGGAGAGACCCAGTACTTC

V: TRBV5-6
J: TRBJ1-2
D: .
size: once
length: 13
CDR3: CASSLQVSRGYTF
DNA: TGTGCCAGCAGCCTACAGGTTTCTCGTGGCTACACCTTC

V: TRBV7-2
J: TRBJ2-5
D: .
size: .
length: 15
CDR3: CASSLGSPLQETQYF
DNA: TGTGCCAGCAGCTTGGGCAGCCCACTTCAAGAGACCCAGTACTTC

V: TRBV29-1
J: TRBJ2-4
D: .
size: .
length: 13
CDR3: CSASEIAKNIQYF
DNA: TGCAGCGCATCAGAGATAGCCAAAAACATTCAGTACTTC

V: TRBV10-3
J: TRBJ2-7
D: TRBD1
size: .
length: 15
CDR3: CATRRDRGPISEQYF
DNA: TGTGCCACCCGCCGGGACAGGGGGCCGATTAGCGAGCAGTACTTC

V: TRBV7-2
J: TRBJ2-1
D: TRBD2
size: .
length: 13
CDR3: CASSLGAGVEQFF
DNA: TGTGCCAGCAGCTTAGGGGCGGGGGTTGAGCAGTTCTTC

V: TRBV6-5
J: TRBJ2-1
D: .
size: .
length: 14
CDR3: CASIDGGRSNEQFF
DNA: TGTGCCAGTATTGACGGCGGCCGGTCCAATGAGCAGTTCTTC

V: TRBV4-3
J: TRBJ1-2
D: TRBD1
size: .
length: 15
CDR3: CASSQGQGGPYGYTF
DNA: TGCGCCAGCAGCCAAGGACAGGGGGGTCCCTATGGCTACACCTTC

V: TRBV28
J: TRBJ2-3
D: .
size: .
length: 16
CDR3: CASSFAVTTSTDTQYF
DNA: TGTGCCAGCAGTTTCGCTGTGACTACTAGCACAGATACGCAGTATTTT